This T cell receptor (beta chain) was retrieved from a study of T cell responses to AZD1222 COVID-19 vaccine. Study-wide results and limits: Donor demographics were predominantly white British with a female majority; clonal diversity may be underestimated.

Sequencing used immunoSEQ multiplex PCR; TCRdb keeps in-frame clones, though not all of them. This sample has 95,000 to 150,000 clones, with roughly 87% found just once. Note on this clone: Its antigen is currently unknown.

The germline V gene encodes CDR1 SQVTM and CDR2 ANQGSEA. This CDR3 spans 13 amino acids. The ends lost 7 bases at V and 4 bases at J; junction bases unmatched: 6. The genes are TRBV29-1 and TRBJ1-2, with TRBD1 identical over 10 bases. The source was peripheral blood, collected on day 0 of AZD1222 vaccination. This receptor was identified in an adult in good health. As DNA, the CDR3 is TGCAGCGGAGAGACAGGGGGCGCCTATGGCTACACCTTC. Translating it yields CSGETGGAYGYTF.